This entry features one TCR beta chain sequence. Its antigen specificity is not known. Per-nucleotide qualities are absent, and no much larger clonotype sits a single base away. Trimming accounts for 7 bases at V and 4 bases at J, while the number of junction bases matched to no gene is 9. The CDR3 holds 13 amino acids from the cysteine to the phenylalanine. Only the CDR3 DNA is retained, 39 bases long and in frame from the first base. CDR1 GTSNPN and CDR2 SVGIG are derived from the germline V gene (reference sequence). Genomic DNA was isolated from the sorted cells so that the TCRbeta CDR3 region could be sequenced. The immunoSEQ Assay was used for sequencing of TCRbeta CDR3 regions. Sourced from immuneACCESS, this table was stored by TCRdb with only in-frame sequences that have V and J called. A share of the clones is absent; for the studies checked, an unresolved V gene accounts for under half, and the remainder has no known explanation. This sample is represented by about 46,000 clones; 89% of them were singletons. The ten most abundant clones make up 12% of the sample.

These data originate in a study of OX40 agonist ivuxolimab in advanced cancers. Broadly, across the study: Ivuxolimab was a fully human IgG2 agonistic monoclonal antibody targeting the costimulatory receptor OX40 (CD134). Intravenous ivuxolimab was administered to patients every 2 weeks at six dose levels: 0.01, 0.1, 0.3, 1.5, 3 and 10 mg/kg. Of the 50 to 55 patients in dose escalation, some 20 had hepatocellular carcinoma, some 15 had melanoma, 9 had renal cell carcinoma and 9 had head and neck cancer. In the dose-escalation cohort, nearly 85% of patients were male, and the mean age was approximately 60 years with a range of roughly 20 to 80. Patients were allowed to have had prior anti-PD-1, anti-PD-L1 or anti-CTLA-4 therapy, and roughly two fifths of the dose-escalation patients had been treated with checkpoint inhibitors. Partial responses occurred in three dose-escalation patients: two with cutaneous melanoma and one with hepatocellular carcinoma. The purpose of peripheral TCRbeta sequencing was to test whether ivuxolimab changed TCR sequence diversity and led to clonal T-cell expansion. The paper reports the monotherapy dose-escalation portion (N of about 47 patients) of the phase I ivuxolimab trial. Study-level results and caveats: Clonal expansion of both CD4+ and CD8+ blood T cells was observed from baseline to week 6 at doses 0.1 to 3.0 mg/kg. In the 0.1-3.0 mg/kg groups, partial responders had among the lowest normalized peripheral clonal expansion, particularly in CD8+ T cells. After ivuxolimab, more expanded clones were found on average in CD8+ T cells than in CD4+ T cells. The antigen specificity of the peripheral T cells that underwent clonal expansion was not determined. Low levels of normalized T-cell clonal expansion were also shown by some nonresponding patients.

Patients with autoimmune disease history or receiving systemic immunosuppression were excluded from the trial. Peripheral blood for TCR sequencing was drawn from every dose cohort at baseline, at cycle 4 day 1 and at cycle 7 day 1. The samples were drawn from a first-in-human, open-label, multicenter phase I dose-escalation trial of ivuxolimab. Adults with locally advanced or metastatic melanoma, renal cell, hepatocellular, or head and neck squamous cell carcinoma were enrolled in the trial. Before TCR sequencing, CD4+ T cells and CD8+ T cells were sorted from peripheral blood as separate populations.

The sample consisted of CD4+ or CD8+ T cells sorted from blood, taken in a trial of the OX40 agonist ivuxolimab. This chain joins TRBV30 to TRBJ1-2, with TRBD1 matching 7 junction bases. The sequence derives from an adult with an advanced solid tumor such as melanoma, head and neck, liver or kidney cancer. The CDR3 amino acid sequence is: CASDRESTYGYTF. Read as DNA, the sequence is TGTGCCTCCGACAGGGAATCAACCTATGGCTACACCTTC.